The rows below give T cell receptor beta chains drawn from one sample of a study of T cell repertoires in cytomegalovirus infection. TCRdb recomputed calls from the reads with MiXCR, one row per CDR3 protein. The sample shows some 150,000 distinct CDR3 sequences, around a quarter of them seen only once. Sequencing was done on a sample of PBMCs. All receptors come from a human donor in good health (CMV status not recorded). Some clones in this sample may be carry-over from other donors' samples. Both conserved end residues are part of each CDR3. The D gene is left open where the match is weak. Size tells how often a clone was seen (once, few, many) or the class of an expanded clone, and some rows leave it out.

abundance: once; v_gene: TRBV18; d_gene: .; j_gene: TRBJ2-7; CDR3aa: CASSIDGYEQYF; CDR3nt: TGTGCCAGCTCAATTGACGGCTACGAGCAGTACTTC
abundance: many; v_gene: TRBV7-2; d_gene: TRBD2; j_gene: TRBJ2-1; CDR3aa: CASSLGTSGSINEQFF; CDR3nt: TGTGCCAGCAGCTTGGGGACTAGCGGGAGTATCAATGAGCAGTTCTTC
abundance: .; v_gene: TRBV4-2; d_gene: .; j_gene: TRBJ2-4; CDR3aa: CASSQSAIAKNIQYF; CDR3nt: TGTGCCAGCAGCCAGTCGGCGATAGCCAAAAACATTCAGTACTTC
abundance: many; v_gene: TRBV7-9; d_gene: .; j_gene: TRBJ1-6; CDR3aa: CASSFGGNLSPLHF; CDR3nt: TGTGCCAGCAGCTTTGGTGGCAACTTATCACCCCTCCACTTT
abundance: .; v_gene: TRBV6-2/TRBV6-3; d_gene: TRBD2; j_gene: TRBJ2-7; CDR3aa: CASTLVGTSVSYEQYF; CDR3nt: TGTGCCAGCACCCTAGTCGGGACTAGCGTCTCCTACGAGCAGTACTTC
abundance: .; v_gene: TRBV2; d_gene: TRBD2; j_gene: TRBJ2-1; CDR3aa: CASMGGIEQFF; CDR3nt: TGTGCCAGCATGGGGGGGATTGAGCAGTTCTTC
abundance: .; v_gene: TRBV6-1; d_gene: TRBD1; j_gene: TRBJ2-7; CDR3aa: CAGSRDRPSYEQYF; CDR3nt: TGTGCCGGCAGTCGGGACAGGCCCTCCTACGAGCAGTACTTC
abundance: .; v_gene: TRBV11-2; d_gene: .; j_gene: TRBJ2-5; CDR3aa: CASLSGKETQYF; CDR3nt: TGTGCCAGCCTCTCGGGGAAAGAGACCCAGTACTTC
abundance: many; v_gene: TRBV7-2; d_gene: .; j_gene: TRBJ2-7; CDR3aa: CASSSLAGAIYEQYF; CDR3nt: TGTGCCAGCAGCTCTCTGGCGGGGGCGATCTACGAGCAGTACTTC
abundance: many; v_gene: TRBV7-2; d_gene: .; j_gene: TRBJ1-5; CDR3aa: CASSLVGGNQPQHF; CDR3nt: TGTGCCAGCAGCTTAGTTGGGGGGAATCAGCCCCAGCATTTT
abundance: .; v_gene: TRBV28; d_gene: TRBD1; j_gene: TRBJ1-4; CDR3aa: CASNLPGQGGDEKLFF; CDR3nt: TGTGCCAGCAATTTACCCGGACAGGGGGGAGATGAAAAACTGTTTTTT
abundance: .; v_gene: TRBV29-1; d_gene: .; j_gene: TRBJ2-3; CDR3aa: CSVDQEVPSNTQYF; CDR3nt: TGCAGCGTTGATCAGGAGGTACCGAGCAATACGCAGTATTTT
abundance: .; v_gene: TRBV15; d_gene: TRBD1; j_gene: TRBJ1-2; CDR3aa: CATSGGQGINYGYTF; CDR3nt: TGTGCCACCAGCGGGGGACAGGGGATCAACTATGGCTACACCTTC
abundance: many; v_gene: TRBV7-2; d_gene: .; j_gene: TRBJ2-7; CDR3aa: CASSWGPPKAGEQYF; CDR3nt: TGTGCCAGCAGCTGGGGACCACCAAAGGCGGGGGAGCAGTACTTC
abundance: .; v_gene: TRBV6-5; d_gene: .; j_gene: TRBJ2-1; CDR3aa: CASSYTISSDEQFF; CDR3nt: TGTGCCAGCAGTTACACCATTTCTAGTGATGAGCAGTTCTTC
abundance: .; v_gene: TRBV6-5; d_gene: TRBD2; j_gene: TRBJ2-5; CDR3aa: CASSRTSGRALKTQYF; CDR3nt: TGTGCCAGCAGCAGGACTAGCGGGAGGGCCTTGAAGACCCAGTACTTC
abundance: .; v_gene: TRBV20-1; d_gene: .; j_gene: TRBJ1-6; CDR3aa: CSAGLEGNSPLHF; CDR3nt: TGCAGTGCCGGGCTGGAGGGGAATTCACCCCTCCACTTT
abundance: .; v_gene: TRBV6-2/TRBV6-3; d_gene: .; j_gene: TRBJ1-1; CDR3aa: CASSYEVGGAKNTEAFF; CDR3nt: TGTGCCAGCAGTTACGAAGTAGGAGGGGCTAAGAACACTGAAGCTTTCTTT
abundance: once; v_gene: TRBV27; d_gene: TRBD1; j_gene: TRBJ2-7; CDR3aa: CASSFGRGTGEGYEQYF; CDR3nt: TGTGCCAGCAGTTTCGGCAGGGGGACAGGCGAAGGTTACGAGCAGTACTTC
abundance: .; v_gene: TRBV4-1; d_gene: .; j_gene: TRBJ2-1; CDR3aa: CASSQGESYNEQFF; CDR3nt: TGCGCCAGCAGCCAAGGGGAGTCATACAATGAGCAGTTCTTC
abundance: few; v_gene: TRBV28; d_gene: .; j_gene: TRBJ1-2; CDR3aa: CASRGSLEGYTF; CDR3nt: TGTGCCAGCAGGGGTTCTTTAGAGGGCTACACCTTC
abundance: .; v_gene: TRBV20-1; d_gene: TRBD1; j_gene: TRBJ1-5; CDR3aa: CSASGTGASNQPQHF; CDR3nt: TGCAGTGCTAGCGGCACAGGGGCGAGCAATCAGCCCCAGCATTTT
abundance: many; v_gene: TRBV7-2; d_gene: .; j_gene: TRBJ2-7; CDR3aa: CASSLSQDLREQYF; CDR3nt: TGTGCCAGCAGCTTAAGTCAGGACCTACGCGAGCAGTACTTC
abundance: many; v_gene: TRBV7-2; d_gene: .; j_gene: TRBJ1-5; CDR3aa: CASSLSSNQPQHF; CDR3nt: TGTGCCAGCAGCTTATCTAGCAATCAGCCCCAGCATTTT
abundance: few; v_gene: TRBV6-6; d_gene: TRBD2; j_gene: TRBJ2-2; CDR3aa: CASSTGTSFLTGELFF; CDR3nt: TGTGCCAGCAGTACCGGGACTAGCTTCCTCACCGGGGAGCTGTTTTTT
abundance: .; v_gene: TRBV15; d_gene: .; j_gene: TRBJ1-1; CDR3aa: CATSRGYGGDTEAFF; CDR3nt: TGTGCCACCAGCAGAGGTTACGGTGGGGACACTGAAGCTTTCTTT
abundance: .; v_gene: TRBV28; d_gene: TRBD2; j_gene: TRBJ2-1; CDR3aa: CASRLGGNIYNEQFF; CDR3nt: TGTGCCAGCAGACTGGGGGGGAACATCTACAATGAGCAGTTCTTC
abundance: .; v_gene: TRBV29-1; d_gene: .; j_gene: TRBJ1-2; CDR3aa: CSVETPDKGYSANYGYTF; CDR3nt: TGCAGCGTTGAGACTCCCGACAAGGGATATTCGGCTAACTATGGCTACACCTTC
abundance: many; v_gene: TRBV7-2; d_gene: .; j_gene: TRBJ2-1; CDR3aa: CASRQDLSEQFF; CDR3nt: TGTGCCAGCAGGCAGGACCTTAGTGAGCAGTTCTTC
abundance: .; v_gene: TRBV7-9; d_gene: .; j_gene: TRBJ2-3; CDR3aa: CASSLAELMGLTDTQYF; CDR3nt: TGTGCCAGCAGCTTAGCGGAGCTTATGGGTCTCACAGATACGCAGTATTTT